The table lists the clone carrying this TCR beta chain with a count of one. Its antigen is as yet unknown. This entry belongs to a study of cytomegalovirus exposure and HLA in healthy donors. Study-wide points: It was reported that the classifier diagnosed cytomegalovirus status with high specificity and sensitivity in both the original and validation cohorts. Earlier analysis yielded a pattern in which most TCR beta V segments were productive about 90% or about 30% of the time. Most TCR sequences were seen very rarely across donors, but some public TCRs occurred in many. In vitro assays verified that three CMV-associated chains recognized CMV antigens specifically.

The germline gives CDR1 MGHDK, CDR2 SYGVNS. The CDR3 sequence is 17 residues long. V lost 2 bases and J lost 2; bases outside the gene matches: 7. Primers: 60 Vbeta forward and 13 Jbeta reverse. Measured with immunoSEQ multiplex PCR; TCRdb has only the in-frame clones, and not every one. The table records about 130,000 clones, around 82% of them present only once. Sequences were obtained from PBMCs. The chain has TRBV25-1 and TRBJ2-2; 8 bases agree with TRBD1. The TCR comes from a man in his forties or fifties in good health and CMV-seronegative. The CDR3 reads CASSEPQGARNTGELFF. CDR3 nucleotides: TGTGCCAGCAGTGAACCCCAGGGGGCGCGAAACACCGGGGAGCTGTTTTTT. The full variable domain, in which reference TRBV25-1 and TRBJ2-2 provide the parts outside the CDR3, is EADIYQTPRYLVIGTGKKITLECSQTMGHDKMYWYQQDPGMELHLIHYSYGVNSTEKGDLSSESTVSRIRTEHFPLTLESARPSHTSQYLCASSEPQGARNTGELFFGEGSRLTVL.